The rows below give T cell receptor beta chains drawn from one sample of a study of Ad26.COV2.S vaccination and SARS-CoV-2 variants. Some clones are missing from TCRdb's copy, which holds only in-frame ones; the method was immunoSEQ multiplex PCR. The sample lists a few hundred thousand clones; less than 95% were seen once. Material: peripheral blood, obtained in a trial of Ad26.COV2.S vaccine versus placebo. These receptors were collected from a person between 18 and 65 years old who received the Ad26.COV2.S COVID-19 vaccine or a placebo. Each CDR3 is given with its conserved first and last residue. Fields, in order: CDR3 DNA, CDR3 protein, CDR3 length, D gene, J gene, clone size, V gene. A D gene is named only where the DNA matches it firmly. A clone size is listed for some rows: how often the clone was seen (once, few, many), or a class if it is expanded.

CDR3nt: TGTGCCAGCACCCCACAGGGAGGGACCTACGAGCAGTACTTC; CDR3aa: CASTPQGGTYEQYF; len: 14; d_gene: -; j_gene: TRBJ2-7; abundance: -; v_gene: TRBV7-9
CDR3nt: TGTGCCAGTAGTTTCCGGGGTCAAGAGACCCAGTACTTC; CDR3aa: CASSFRGQETQYF; len: 13; d_gene: -; j_gene: TRBJ2-5; abundance: -; v_gene: TRBV19
CDR3nt: TGTGCCAGCAGCTTGACAGGTACGGGCAATCAGCCCCAGCATTTT; CDR3aa: CASSLTGTGNQPQHF; len: 15; d_gene: -; j_gene: TRBJ1-5; abundance: -; v_gene: TRBV5-6
CDR3nt: TGTGCCAGCAGTTTATTCCCTGAGAACACTGAAGCTTTCTTT; CDR3aa: CASSLFPENTEAFF; len: 14; d_gene: -; j_gene: TRBJ1-1; abundance: -; v_gene: TRBV27
CDR3nt: TGTGCCAGCTCACCCCGGACTAGCGGGATCGCCTACGAGCAGTACTTC; CDR3aa: CASSPRTSGIAYEQYF; len: 16; d_gene: TRBD2; j_gene: TRBJ2-7; abundance: few; v_gene: TRBV18
CDR3nt: TGTGCCAGCAGTGCGACAGGGCCCGGGCCGACGGGGAATTCACCCCTCCACTTT; CDR3aa: CASSATGPGPTGNSPLHF; len: 18; d_gene: TRBD1; j_gene: TRBJ1-6; abundance: -; v_gene: TRBV28
CDR3nt: TGTGCCAGCAGTTATGGTAAGGGTGAAGCTTTCTTT; CDR3aa: CASSYGKGEAFF; len: 12; d_gene: -; j_gene: TRBJ1-1; abundance: -; v_gene: TRBV6-2/TRBV6-3
CDR3nt: TGTGCCACCAGTGTAACAGGGGGCCCCTTATCCTACAATGAGCAGTTCTTC; CDR3aa: CATSVTGGPLSYNEQFF; len: 17; d_gene: TRBD1; j_gene: TRBJ2-1; abundance: -; v_gene: TRBV24-1
CDR3nt: TGTGCCAGCTCCTCAGGGGCAGGGCGAGAGACCCAGTACTTC; CDR3aa: CASSSGAGRETQYF; len: 14; d_gene: -; j_gene: TRBJ2-5; abundance: -; v_gene: TRBV18
CDR3nt: TGTGCCAGCAGGGGAATACTTTACGAGCAGTACTTC; CDR3aa: CASRGILYEQYF; len: 12; d_gene: -; j_gene: TRBJ2-7; abundance: -; v_gene: TRBV25-1
CDR3nt: TGTGCCAGCAGTTTTCGGGCTAGCGGGAGCCACGAGCAGTACTTC; CDR3aa: CASSFRASGSHEQYF; len: 15; d_gene: TRBD2; j_gene: TRBJ2-7; abundance: -; v_gene: TRBV28
CDR3nt: TGTGCCACCAGTGGACGAGCGGGAGGGCCCCATACGCAGTATTTT; CDR3aa: CATSGRAGGPHTQYF; len: 15; d_gene: TRBD2; j_gene: TRBJ2-3; abundance: -; v_gene: TRBV24-1
CDR3nt: TGTGCCGGTGCTAGGTCGGCAGGGGGCGCAGATACGCAGTATTTT; CDR3aa: CAGARSAGGADTQYF; len: 15; d_gene: TRBD1; j_gene: TRBJ2-3; abundance: -; v_gene: TRBV6-5
CDR3nt: TGTGCCAGCAGCGCCCTCGTGGGACTAGCGCACACAGATACGCAGTATTTT; CDR3aa: CASSALVGLAHTDTQYF; len: 17; d_gene: TRBD2; j_gene: TRBJ2-3; abundance: -; v_gene: TRBV9
CDR3nt: TGTGCCAGCAGCTTAGGCCTCAGGGCTTGGAGGGATGAGCAGTTCTTC; CDR3aa: CASSLGLRAWRDEQFF; len: 16; d_gene: -; j_gene: TRBJ2-1; abundance: once; v_gene: TRBV7-2
CDR3nt: TGTGCCGCGGGGTCGCAGATCCAAGAGACCCAGTACTTC; CDR3aa: CAAGSQIQETQYF; len: 13; d_gene: -; j_gene: TRBJ2-5; abundance: -; v_gene: TRBV6-5
CDR3nt: TGTGCCAGCAGCTTTTCTGCCTTCTCTGAAGCTTTCTTT; CDR3aa: CASSFSAFSEAFF; len: 13; d_gene: -; j_gene: TRBJ1-1; abundance: -; v_gene: TRBV5-6
CDR3nt: TGTGCCAGCAGCCAAACCGGGACAGGGGGCAAAAAGACCGGGGAGCTGTTTTTT; CDR3aa: CASSQTGTGGKKTGELFF; len: 18; d_gene: TRBD1; j_gene: TRBJ2-2; abundance: -; v_gene: TRBV3-1/TRBV3-2
CDR3nt: TGCGCCAGCAGCTTGGGACTAGCGGGTCCTAGCACAGATACGCAGTATTTT; CDR3aa: CASSLGLAGPSTDTQYF; len: 17; d_gene: TRBD2; j_gene: TRBJ2-3; abundance: -; v_gene: TRBV5-1
CDR3nt: TGTGCCTGGAGTGTAAACGGGATCAATGAGCAGTTCTTC; CDR3aa: CAWSVNGINEQFF; len: 13; d_gene: -; j_gene: TRBJ2-1; abundance: -; v_gene: TRBV30
CDR3nt: TGTGCCAGCAAGGGGTGTAAGGATGAGCAGTTCTTC; CDR3aa: CASKGCKDEQFF; len: 12; d_gene: -; j_gene: TRBJ2-1; abundance: -; v_gene: TRBV6-4
CDR3nt: TGTGCCAGCGGAGGGGGCTTGAGTGAAAAACTGTTTTTT; CDR3aa: CASGGGLSEKLFF; len: 13; d_gene: TRBD1; j_gene: TRBJ1-4; abundance: once; v_gene: TRBV25-1
CDR3nt: TGTGCCAGCAGCCCCGTGGGGACAGGGAGCTCTGGGGCCAACGTCCTGACTTTC; CDR3aa: CASSPVGTGSSGANVLTF; len: 18; d_gene: TRBD1; j_gene: TRBJ2-6; abundance: -; v_gene: TRBV7-9
CDR3nt: TGTGCCAGCAGCTTAGAAGGTGGGAGGGCAGATGAGCAGTTCTTC; CDR3aa: CASSLEGGRADEQFF; len: 15; d_gene: TRBD2; j_gene: TRBJ2-1; abundance: -; v_gene: TRBV11-2
CDR3nt: TGTGCCAGCAGCTTAGGGGGCCGAGAGACCCAGTACTTC; CDR3aa: CASSLGGRETQYF; len: 13; d_gene: -; j_gene: TRBJ2-5; abundance: -; v_gene: TRBV7-9
CDR3nt: TGTGCCAGCAGCCAAAGGGGATTCGGGAATGAAAAACTGTTTTTT; CDR3aa: CASSQRGFGNEKLFF; len: 15; d_gene: -; j_gene: TRBJ1-4; abundance: -; v_gene: TRBV16
CDR3nt: TGTGCCACCAGTTCAAGGGGGCGGCTTTACAATGAGCAGTTCTTC; CDR3aa: CATSSRGRLYNEQFF; len: 15; d_gene: TRBD1; j_gene: TRBJ2-1; abundance: -; v_gene: TRBV24-1
CDR3nt: TGCGCCAGCAGCTTGGGAGCGGGAGGGCCGAACTATGAGCAGTTCTTC; CDR3aa: CASSLGAGGPNYEQFF; len: 16; d_gene: TRBD2; j_gene: TRBJ2-1; abundance: -; v_gene: TRBV5-1
CDR3nt: TGTGCCAGTAGTCCACGCGGGACAGGGGTATACGAGCAGTACTTC; CDR3aa: CASSPRGTGVYEQYF; len: 15; d_gene: TRBD1; j_gene: TRBJ2-7; abundance: -; v_gene: TRBV19
CDR3nt: TGTGCCAGCAGCCGGGGACTAGCGGCATCCTACGAGCAGTACTTC; CDR3aa: CASSRGLAASYEQYF; len: 15; d_gene: TRBD2; j_gene: TRBJ2-7; abundance: -; v_gene: TRBV5-6
CDR3nt: TGTGCCGTTCAGGGGAGGTTGGAGACCCAGTACTTC; CDR3aa: CAVQGRLETQYF; len: 12; d_gene: -; j_gene: TRBJ2-5; abundance: -; v_gene: TRBV6-6
CDR3nt: TGCGCCAGCAGGGGGGCAGATACGCAGTATTTT; CDR3aa: CASRGADTQYF; len: 11; d_gene: -; j_gene: TRBJ2-3; abundance: -; v_gene: TRBV5-1
CDR3nt: TGCGCCAGCAGCTTGAGGGACAGGGCAACTTACGAGCAGTACTTC; CDR3aa: CASSLRDRATYEQYF; len: 15; d_gene: TRBD1; j_gene: TRBJ2-7; abundance: -; v_gene: TRBV5-1
CDR3nt: TGCGCCAGCAGCCCGGGACAGGGGGCCTCCTACGAGCAGTACTTC; CDR3aa: CASSPGQGASYEQYF; len: 15; d_gene: TRBD1; j_gene: TRBJ2-7; abundance: -; v_gene: TRBV4-1
CDR3nt: TGTGCCAGCAGCAACGGGGGACAGGGTCTCTACGAGCAGTACTTC; CDR3aa: CASSNGGQGLYEQYF; len: 15; d_gene: TRBD1; j_gene: TRBJ2-7; abundance: -; v_gene: TRBV4-2
CDR3nt: TGTGCCAGCAGTTTAGCGGACTACGAGCAGTACTTC; CDR3aa: CASSLADYEQYF; len: 12; d_gene: -; j_gene: TRBJ2-7; abundance: -; v_gene: TRBV28
CDR3nt: TGTGCCAGCAGCTTCTACGTCCTAGCGGAAAGCTCCTACGAGCAGTACTTC; CDR3aa: CASSFYVLAESSYEQYF; len: 17; d_gene: TRBD2; j_gene: TRBJ2-7; abundance: -; v_gene: TRBV7-2
CDR3nt: TGTGCCAGCAGCCTCCTACTTACCCCCGGGGAGCTGTTTTTT; CDR3aa: CASSLLLTPGELFF; len: 14; d_gene: -; j_gene: TRBJ2-2; abundance: -; v_gene: TRBV9
CDR3nt: TGTGCCAGCAGCGTAGCAGGGAATAGCAATCAGCCCCAGCATTTT; CDR3aa: CASSVAGNSNQPQHF; len: 15; d_gene: -; j_gene: TRBJ1-5; abundance: once; v_gene: TRBV9
CDR3nt: TGTGCCAGCAGCTCCAGCACAGATACGCAGTATTTT; CDR3aa: CASSSSTDTQYF; len: 12; d_gene: -; j_gene: TRBJ2-3; abundance: -; v_gene: TRBV7-2
CDR3nt: TGTGCCATCAGCAAGATGGGACTAGCGGGAGCGAATGAGCAGTTCTTC; CDR3aa: CAISKMGLAGANEQFF; len: 16; d_gene: TRBD2; j_gene: TRBJ2-1; abundance: -; v_gene: TRBV10-3